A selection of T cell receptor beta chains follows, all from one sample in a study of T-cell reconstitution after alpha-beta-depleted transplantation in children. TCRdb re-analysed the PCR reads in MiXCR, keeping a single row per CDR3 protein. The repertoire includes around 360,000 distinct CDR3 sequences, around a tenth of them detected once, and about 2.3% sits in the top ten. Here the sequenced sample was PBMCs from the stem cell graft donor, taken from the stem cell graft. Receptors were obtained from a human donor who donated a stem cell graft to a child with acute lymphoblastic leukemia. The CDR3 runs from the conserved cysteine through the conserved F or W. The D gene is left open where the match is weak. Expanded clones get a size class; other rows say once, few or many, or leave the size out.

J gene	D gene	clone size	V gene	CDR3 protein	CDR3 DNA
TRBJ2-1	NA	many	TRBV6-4	CASSDLLHSQYYNEQFF	TGTGCCAGCAGTGACTTACTCCACAGCCAATACTACAATGAGCAGTTCTTC
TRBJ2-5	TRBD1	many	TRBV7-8	CASSRLGQGMRETQYF	TGTGCCAGCAGCCGACTGGGACAGGGGATGAGAGAGACCCAGTACTTC
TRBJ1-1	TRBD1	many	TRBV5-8	CASSLGTGRGNPEAFF	TGTGCCAGCAGCTTGGGGACAGGGCGAGGGAACCCTGAAGCTTTCTTT
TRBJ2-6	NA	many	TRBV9	CASSINNVLTF	TGTGCCAGCAGCATAAACAACGTCCTGACTTTC
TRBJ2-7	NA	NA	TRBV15	CATSRDAGLEQYF	TGTGCCACCAGCAGAGATGCGGGGCTCGAGCAGTACTTC
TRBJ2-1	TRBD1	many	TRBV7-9	CASSVGGQARNEQFF	TGTGCCAGCAGTGTAGGGGGACAGGCAAGGAATGAGCAGTTCTTC
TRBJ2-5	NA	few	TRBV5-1	CASSSFSLDGETQYF	TGCGCCAGCAGCTCCTTCAGTCTGGATGGAGAGACCCAGTACTTC
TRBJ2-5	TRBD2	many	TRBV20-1	CSARDLSSGDQETQYF	TGCAGTGCTAGAGATCTTAGTAGCGGGGACCAAGAGACCCAGTACTTC
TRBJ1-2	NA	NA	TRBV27	CASSFSGAVYGYTF	TGTGCCAGCAGTTTCTCAGGGGCTGTCTATGGCTACACCTTC
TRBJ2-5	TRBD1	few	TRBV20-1	CSARAPDREETQYF	TGCAGTGCTAGAGCACCCGACAGGGAGGAGACCCAGTACTTC
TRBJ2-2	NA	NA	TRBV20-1	CSAASPFNTGELFF	TGCAGTGCTGCATCTCCCTTTAACACCGGGGAGCTGTTTTTT
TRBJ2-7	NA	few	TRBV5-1	CASSKAQGGGEQYF	TGCGCCAGCAGCAAGGCCCAGGGAGGTGGCGAGCAGTACTTC
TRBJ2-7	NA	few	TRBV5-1	CASSPQVTYEQYF	TGCGCCAGCAGTCCACAGGTAACCTACGAGCAGTACTTC
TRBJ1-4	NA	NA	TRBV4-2	CASSQDRDEKLFF	TGTGCCAGCAGCCAAGATCGAGATGAGAAACTGTTTTTT
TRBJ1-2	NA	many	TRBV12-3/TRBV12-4	CASSLAGNYGYTF	TGTGCCAGCAGTTTAGCAGGGAACTATGGCTACACCTTC